Listed below are T cell receptor beta chains from one sample, sequenced in a study of T cells in Graves' hyperthyroidism and ophthalmopathy. TCRdb reprocessed the multiplex PCR reads with MiXCR, giving one entry per CDR3 protein. The sample has some 530,000 distinct CDR3 sequences; 20% to 25% are singletons. Input material: blood. These receptors came from a woman aged 70 to 79 with Graves' ophthalmopathy. The CDR3 runs from the conserved cysteine through the conserved F or W. Each record gives: CDR3 protein, CDR3 DNA, J gene, V gene, D gene, clone size. A D gene is named only where the DNA matches it firmly. The size of a clone is reported for some rows only, either as once, few or many, or as a class for expanded clones.

CDR3 protein: CAISERDRVADTQYF; CDR3 DNA: TGTGCCATCAGTGAAAGGGACAGGGTGGCAGATACGCAGTATTTT; J gene: TRBJ2-3; V gene: TRBV10-3; D gene: TRBD1; clone size: NA
CDR3 protein: CSASDRGRVLNGYTF; CDR3 DNA: TGCAGTGCATCGGACAGGGGGCGAGTTTTAAATGGCTACACCTTC; J gene: TRBJ1-2; V gene: TRBV20-1; D gene: TRBD1; clone size: NA
CDR3 protein: CASSLVSGDILAFF; CDR3 DNA: TGCGCCAGCAGCTTGGTTTCGGGGGACATTTTAGCTTTCTTT; J gene: TRBJ1-1; V gene: TRBV5-1; D gene: NA; clone size: NA
CDR3 protein: CASSLPGQGRETQYF; CDR3 DNA: TGTGCCAGCAGCCTCCCCGGACAGGGGAGGGAGACCCAGTACTTC; J gene: TRBJ2-5; V gene: TRBV6-1; D gene: TRBD1; clone size: few
CDR3 protein: CASSLDWGIGTDTQYF; CDR3 DNA: TGTGCCAGCAGCCTAGATTGGGGAATAGGCACAGATACGCAGTATTTT; J gene: TRBJ2-3; V gene: TRBV7-9; D gene: NA; clone size: NA
CDR3 protein: CASSPRGGDRGGGYTF; CDR3 DNA: TGTGCCAGCAGTCCTCGGGGGGGGGACAGGGGTGGAGGCTACACCTTC; J gene: TRBJ1-2; V gene: TRBV6-1; D gene: TRBD1; clone size: many
CDR3 protein: CSAGLAATDTQYF; CDR3 DNA: TGCAGTGCCGGACTAGCGGCCACAGATACGCAGTATTTT; J gene: TRBJ2-3; V gene: TRBV20-1; D gene: TRBD2; clone size: few
CDR3 protein: CAWKGGAGNTIYF; CDR3 DNA: TGTGCCTGGAAAGGGGGAGCTGGAAACACCATATATTTT; J gene: TRBJ1-3; V gene: TRBV30; D gene: NA; clone size: few
CDR3 protein: CATSSLPGQGAVDTQYF; CDR3 DNA: TGTGCCACCAGCAGTTTGCCGGGACAGGGGGCGGTAGATACGCAGTATTTT; J gene: TRBJ2-3; V gene: TRBV15; D gene: TRBD1; clone size: few
CDR3 protein: CASSSSRGLQETQYF; CDR3 DNA: TGTGCCAGCAGTTCTAGCAGGGGTTTGCAAGAGACCCAGTACTTC; J gene: TRBJ2-5; V gene: TRBV12-3/TRBV12-4; D gene: NA; clone size: many
CDR3 protein: CASSLGGTGMYEQYF; CDR3 DNA: TGTGCCAGCAGTTTAGGCGGGACAGGAATGTACGAGCAGTACTTC; J gene: TRBJ2-7; V gene: TRBV12-3/TRBV12-4; D gene: TRBD1; clone size: NA
CDR3 protein: CASSLSTGRIGYATNEKLFF; CDR3 DNA: TGTGCCAGCAGTCTCTCGACAGGGAGGATAGGATACGCAACTAATGAAAAACTGTTTTTT; J gene: TRBJ1-4; V gene: TRBV27; D gene: TRBD1; clone size: few
CDR3 protein: CASSPDRGQRSPLHF; CDR3 DNA: TGTGCCAGCAGCCCCGACAGGGGACAGCGATCACCCCTCCACTTT; J gene: TRBJ1-6; V gene: TRBV13; D gene: TRBD1; clone size: many
CDR3 protein: CSAISSGRRSYNEQFF; CDR3 DNA: TGCAGTGCTATATCTAGCGGGAGGCGATCCTACAATGAGCAGTTCTTC; J gene: TRBJ2-1; V gene: TRBV20-1; D gene: TRBD2; clone size: few
CDR3 protein: CASSPANYGYTF; CDR3 DNA: TGTGCCAGCAGTCCAGCTAACTATGGCTACACCTTC; J gene: TRBJ1-2; V gene: TRBV7-2; D gene: NA; clone size: many
CDR3 protein: CASKGAGAIGELFF; CDR3 DNA: TGTGCCAGCAAGGGAGCGGGAGCTATCGGGGAGCTGTTTTTT; J gene: TRBJ2-2; V gene: TRBV6-1; D gene: TRBD2; clone size: few